These 13 T cell receptor beta chains came from one sample sequenced in a study of OX40 agonist ivuxolimab in advanced cancers. This table comes from immunoSEQ multiplex PCR, and its TCRdb copy is limited to in-frame clones, with some not included. The sample includes around 26,000 clones, approximately 85% of them seen just once. The specimen comprised CD4+ or CD8+ T cells sorted from blood, sampled in a trial of the OX40 agonist ivuxolimab. These receptors came from an adult with an advanced solid tumor such as melanoma, head and neck, liver or kidney cancer.

The chain employs TRBV6-5 and TRBJ1-5, with D unclear. The CDR3 is 14 residues long. Germline loops: CDR1 MNHEY, CDR2 SVGAGI. The germline V and J ends were trimmed by 7 bases and 3 bases, with 13 bases remaining between them. The CDR3 loop reads CASIKRCLNQPQHF. The CDR3 DNA follows: TGTGCCAGCATTAAGAGGTGCCTCAATCAGCCCCAGCATTTT.

This clone was detected a few times. The chain uses TRBV11-2 and TRBJ2-7, with TRBD2 matching over 7 bases. CDR1 and CDR2 (germline): SGHAT, FQNNGV. V dropped 3 bases and J dropped 6; count of bases not matched to a gene: 5. The CDR3 has 13 residues. CDR3 protein: CASSFGLGSEQYF. The CDR3 coding sequence is TGTGCCAGCAGCTTCGGACTAGGGAGCGAGCAGTACTTC.

The chain joins TRBV5-6 to TRBJ1-5; D remains ambiguous. V lost 3 bases and J 5 bases, leaving 15 bases between the germline ends. Germline CDR1 is SGHDT and CDR2 is YYEEEE. The CDR3 contains 15 residues. The CDR3 DNA reads TGTGCCAGCAGCTCCTGGCGAAGGGAAGATCAGCCCCAGCATTTT. Translated, it gives CASSSWRREDQPQHF.

The V and J genes are TRBV18 and TRBJ2-2; D is undetermined. V was trimmed by 6 bases and J by 1 base, leaving 12 bases between them. Germline V gene sequence: CDR1 KGHSH, CDR2 LQKENI. This CDR3 is 15 amino acids long. The CDR3 nucleotides read TGTGCCAGCTCGTCCTCGGAGATGAACACCGGGGAGCTGTTTTTT. This codes for CASSSSEMNTGELFF. Using reference TRBV18 and TRBJ2-2 for the parts outside the CDR3, the full variable domain is NAGVMQNPRHLVRRRGQEARLRCSPMKGHSHVYWYRQLPEEGLKFMVYLQKENIIDESGMPKERFSAEFPKEGPSILRIQQVVRGDSAAYFCASSSSEMNTGELFFGEGSRLTVL.

By sample fraction, this clone is medium-sized. V usage is TRBV9 and J usage is TRBJ1-1; TRBD1 might be the D (6 bases). CDR3 length: 14 residues. V was shortened by 0 bases and J by 3 bases, with 9 bases between the two germline ends. From germline, CDR1 is SGDLS and CDR2 YYNGEE. The CDR3: CASSVDGGDTEAFF. The CDR3 DNA reads TGTGCCAGCAGCGTAGATGGGGGCGACACTGAAGCTTTCTTT.

The rearrangement uses TRBV9 and TRBJ2-3; D gene uncertain. V lost 6 bases and J lost 1, with 9 bases in between. Germline assignment: CDR1 SGDLS and CDR2 YYNGEE. This CDR3 has 13 residues. The CDR3 coding sequence is TGTGCCAGCAACTTTGGGGGCACAGATACGCAGTATTTT. Its translation is CASNFGGTDTQYF. Supplemented by reference TRBV9 and TRBJ2-3, the full variable domain reads DSGVTQTPKHLITATGQRVTLRCSPRSGDLSVYWYQQSLDQGLQFLIQYYNGEERAKGNILERFSAQQFPDLHSELNLSSLELGDSALYFCASNFGGTDTQYFGPGTRLTVL.

The rearrangement links TRBV4-2 to TRBJ2-7; 8 bases fit TRBD2. The trim removed 1 base at V and 4 bases at J, leaving 6 bases unmatched. The germline V gene encodes CDR1 LGHNA and CDR2 YNFKEQ. The CDR3 consists of 15 residues. As DNA, the CDR3 is TGTGCCAGCAGCCAAGGTAGCGGGGTGGTATACGAGCAGTACTTC. Translating it yields CASSQGSGVVYEQYF.

The chain has TRBV13 and TRBJ2-7; 9 bases match TRBD2. CDR1 and CDR2 (germline): PRHDT, FYEKMQ (reference sequence). Unmatched junction bases numbered 7, after V lost 4 bases and J lost 6 bases. This CDR3 has 14 residues. CDR3 in amino acids: CASSSGLAGCEQYF. CDR3 nucleotide sequence: TGTGCCAGCAGCTCAGGGCTAGCGGGATGCGAGCAGTACTTC.

The V call is TRBV19, the J call TRBJ1-6; 7 bases are a match to TRBD1. V was pared by 6 bases and J by 7 bases, with 3 bases of the junction left unmatched. CDR1 and CDR2 (germline): LNHDA, SQIVND (reference sequence). This CDR3 spans 13 amino acids. This CDR3 is CASRAGGNSPLHF. The CDR3 nucleotides are TGTGCCAGTAGGGCAGGGGGGAATTCACCCCTCCACTTT.

J is TRBJ1-3 and V is TRBV6-5; 9 bases match TRBD1. The CDR3 totals 15 residues. CDR1 and CDR2 (germline): MNHEY, SVGAGI. Trimming removed 6 bases from V and 4 bases from J; junction bases left unmatched: 7. CDR3 amino acids: CASRPGQGPGNTIYF. CDR3 nucleotides: TGTGCCAGCAGACCTGGACAGGGGCCAGGAAACACCATATATTTT.

The chain couples TRBV7-7 to TRBJ2-7; no clear D gene. CDR1 and CDR2 (germline): SSHAT, FNYEAQ (reference sequence). This CDR3 comprises 13 residues. The V end lost 5 bases, the J end lost 4 bases, and 12 bases lay between the germline ends. The CDR3 DNA reads TGTGCCAGCAGCCTAGAGTTAGCTTACGAGCAGTACTTC. It yields the protein CASSLELAYEQYF.

The V gene is TRBV6-1, the J gene TRBJ2-5, with D perhaps TRBD2 (5 bases). The end of the DNA fits TRBJ2-7 better, so the J call may be wrong. Per germline, CDR1 MNHNS and CDR2 SASEGT. This CDR3 contains 16 residues. The CDR3 is CASSGYSDSSSYEQYF. CDR3 nucleotide sequence: TGTGCCAGCAGTGGATACTCGGACTCGAGCTCCTACGAGCAGTACTTC.

The chain joins TRBV6-1 to TRBJ2-2; TRBD2 agrees at 8 bases. Germline-derived CDR1 and CDR2 are MNHNS and SASEGT. This CDR3 spans 13 amino acids. The CDR3 protein is CGALAENTGELFF. The CDR3 bases are TGTGGCGCACTAGCGGAGAACACCGGGGAGCTGTTTTTT.